This T cell receptor beta chain was documented in a study of CD4+ T cells in melanoma. This clone showed up just once. The antigen remains unidentified. Study findings and constraints: Diverse differentiation states were reported for melanoma neoantigen-specific CD4+ T cells. A reported correlation linked neoantigen-specific CD4+ T cells to CD8+, macrophage and B cell function.

The CDR3 length is 14 residues. Trimming at V came to 5 bases and at J to 7 bases, leaving 7 bases not matched to a gene. Germline CDR1 MNHNY, CDR2 SVGAGI (reference sequence). Assay used: immunoSEQ multiplex PCR; TCRdb lists only in-frame clones, some missing. The sample has around 19,000 clones; 81% are singletons. The chain uses TRBV6-6 and TRBJ1-5; 8 bases line up with TRBD1. The sequenced sample was cells from a culture (not recorded whether cultured in vitro). This TCR was sampled from a human donor with melanoma. CDR3 region: CASSKTGAGQPQHF. The CDR3 bases are TGTGCCAGCAGTAAGACAGGGGCAGGACAGCCCCAGCATTTT.